This T cell receptor (beta chain) was found in a study of early T cells in non-severe SARS-CoV-2 infection. The V and J ends lost 6 bases and 8 bases respectively, with 20 bases between them. There are 15 residues in the CDR3. The germline gives CDR1 MDHEN, CDR2 SYDVKM. TCRdb called the 5' RACE reads again in MiXCR, with one record for every CDR3 protein. The table lists over 60,000 distinct CDR3 sequences, 9.5% to 13% of them singletons. Specimen: whole blood, collected at baseline. This TCR was recovered from an adult who was a healthcare worker with PCR-confirmed SARS-CoV-2 infection or an uninfected control (not recorded which). V gene TRBV28 combines with J gene TRBJ2-1; maybe TRBD2 (5 bases). CDR3 DNA: TGTGCCAGCAGCTCAAATGGTCGAGGGTCGGATGAGCAGTTCTTC. It encodes CASSSNGRGSDEQFF.